This is a list of T cell receptor beta chains from one sample in a study of T-cell memory formation after mild COVID-19. TCRdb analysed the 5' RACE reads with MiXCR anew, one entry per CDR3 protein. The data contain around 390,000 distinct CDR3 sequences, 15% to 20% of them singletons. Sequenced sample: PBMCs or a T cell subset sorted from them (not recorded which). The receptors originated from a man between 18 and 35 years old who had mild COVID-19 (a few samples of this study predate the infection). Cell type and time point are not known. The CDR3 runs from the conserved cysteine through the conserved F or W. The order of the fields is V gene, CDR3 protein.

>TRBV6-2/TRBV6-3
CASRDRGYNEQFF
>TRBV7-9
CASSTTGKTQYF
>TRBV4-2
CASSLLRGGTEAFF
>TRBV7-2
CASSRRQGGSGYTF
>TRBV7-2
CASSLARVTEAFF
>TRBV20-1
CSESDYTSEQFF
>TRBV7-2
CASSSRQGLPFF
>TRBV7-2
CASSLTGNSYNEQFF
>TRBV4-2
CASSQVVASGGRNEQFF
>TRBV7-2
CASSLVTGDRAETQYF
>TRBV5-1
CASSLGVLSGNTIYF
>TRBV7-9
CASSLWAAAGTYEQYF
>TRBV20-1
CSASWVTKNIQYF
>TRBV6-2/TRBV6-3
CASRETSRVTDTQYF